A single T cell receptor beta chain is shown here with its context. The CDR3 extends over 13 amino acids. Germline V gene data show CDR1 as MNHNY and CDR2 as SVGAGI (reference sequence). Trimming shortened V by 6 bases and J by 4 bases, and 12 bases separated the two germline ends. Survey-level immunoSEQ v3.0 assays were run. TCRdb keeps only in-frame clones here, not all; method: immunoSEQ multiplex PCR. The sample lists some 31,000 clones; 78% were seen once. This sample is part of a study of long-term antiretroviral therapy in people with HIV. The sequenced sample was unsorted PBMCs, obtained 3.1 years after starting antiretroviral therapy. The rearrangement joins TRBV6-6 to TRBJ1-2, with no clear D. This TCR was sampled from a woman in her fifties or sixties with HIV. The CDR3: CASSPGSLYGYTF. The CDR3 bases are TGTGCCAGCAGCCCCGGCAGCCTCTATGGCTACACCTTC.